These 26 T cell receptor beta chains were all obtained from the same sample, sequenced in a study of neoadjuvant anti-PD-1 for oral cavity cancer. The time point: after neoadjuvant nivolumab, at surgical resection. Method: immunoSEQ multiplex PCR; TCRdb's copy keeps in-frame clones and lacks some. The sample shows more than 7,500 clones, 60% to 65% of them seen only once. Sequenced material: PBMCs, taken after nivolumab (anti-PD-1) treatment. Every receptor here comes from a person aged 35 to 85 with oral cavity squamous cell carcinoma.

This chain joins TRBV9 and TRBJ2-2, with 14 positions matching TRBD2. The CDR3 is 20 residues long. The germline V gene has CDR1 SGDLS and CDR2 YYNGEE. Trimming removed 0 bases from V and 4 bases from J; junction bases left unmatched: 11. The CDR3 coding sequence is TGTGCCAGCAGCGTAGTTCGACTAGCGGGAGGGCCGGGGTCCACCGGGGAGCTGTTTTTT. Translated, it gives CASSVVRLAGGPGSTGELFF. Looking up the rest from reference TRBV9 and TRBJ2-2 gives the full variable domain: DSGVTQTPKHLITATGQRVTLRCSPRSGDLSVYWYQQSLDQGLQFLIQYYNGEERAKGNILERFSAQQFPDLHSELNLSSLELGDSALYFCASSVVRLAGGPGSTGELFFGEGSRLTVL.

The genes are TRBV28 and TRBJ2-7, with D unresolved. Trimming shortened V by 5 bases and J by 9 bases, and 17 bases separated the two germline ends. This CDR3 comprises 13 residues. Germline CDR1 is MDHEN and CDR2 is SYDVKM. The CDR3 reads CASSIPPSERQYF. The DNA of the CDR3 is TGTGCCAGCAGTATCCCGCCGTCGGAACGGCAGTACTTC.

The table lists this clone with a few counts. This chain connects TRBV4-1 to TRBJ2-2; TRBD1 matches at 9 bases. The V gene's germline CDR1 is MGHRA and CDR2 YSYEKL. The CDR3 spans 17 residues. The V gene end was trimmed by 4 bases and the J gene end by 4 bases; junction bases not matched to a gene: 10. Here the CDR3 reads CASSLTGGFSSTGELFF. The DNA of the CDR3 is TGCGCCAGCAGCCTCACAGGGGGCTTTTCGAGCACCGGGGAGCTGTTTTTT.

This clone was seen only a few times. The chain combines TRBV9 with TRBJ1-4, with no clear D. Germline assignment: CDR1 SGDLS and CDR2 YYNGEE. There are 15 residues in the CDR3. V gave up 0 bases and J gave up 3 bases, with 9 bases separating them. The CDR3 region has the DNA TGTGCCAGCAGCGTAGAAGGGAGAGCTAATGAAAAACTGTTTTTT. Amino acid sequence: CASSVEGRANEKLFF.

Notes on this clone: The junction does not match germline at one end; this may be a read error. The gene calls are TRBV5-1 and TRBJ2-3, with D tentatively TRBD1 (6 bases). This CDR3 spans 16 amino acids. Germline V lookup: CDR1 SGHRS, CDR2 YFSETQ. The CDR3 region is CASSLQGTPDTVTQYF. CDR3 DNA sequence: TGCGCCAGCAGCTTGCAGGGGACCCCTGACACAGTTACGCAGTATTTT. Based on the CDR3 plus reference TRBV5-1 and TRBJ2-3, the full variable domain is KAGVTQTPRYLIKTRGQQVTLSCSPISGHRSVSWYQQTPGQGLQFLFEYFSETQRNKGNFPGRFSGRQFSNSRSEMNVSTLELGDSALYLCASSLQGTPDTVTQYFGPGTRLTVL.

The chain joins TRBV5-4 to TRBJ2-7, with 9 bases aligning to TRBD1. Germline CDR1 SGHNT, CDR2 YYREEE (reference sequence). V trimming: 7 bases; J trimming: 3 bases; junction bases outside the gene matches: 5. This CDR3 spans 13 amino acids. For the CDR3, the DNA is TGTGCCAGCGGGACAGGGTCCCTCTACGAGCAGTACTTC. The encoded protein is CASGTGSLYEQYF.

This chain uses TRBV5-1 with TRBJ2-7, with TRBD2 matching over 9 bases. Germline CDR1 and CDR2: SGHRS and YFSETQ. The CDR3 runs 14 residues. V shed 4 bases and J 3 bases; nucleotides not matched to a gene: 5. CDR3 loop: CASSPRLAVYEQYF. In DNA, the CDR3 is TGCGCCAGCAGCCCCCGACTAGCGGTCTACGAGCAGTACTTC. The full variable domain, with the rest looked up from reference TRBV5-1 and TRBJ2-7, is KAGVTQTPRYLIKTRGQQVTLSCSPISGHRSVSWYQQTPGQGLQFLFEYFSETQRNKGNFPGRFSGRQFSNSRSEMNVSTLELGDSALYLCASSPRLAVYEQYFGPGTRLTVT.

The chain carries TRBV20-1 and TRBJ2-7; D perhaps matches TRBD1 (5 bases). CDR1 DFQATT and CDR2 SNEGSKA come from the germline V gene (reference sequence). The V and J ends lost 5 bases and 6 bases respectively, with 11 bases between them. This CDR3 has 11 amino acids. The CDR3 DNA follows: TGCAGTGCTTATAGGGGCAGCGAGCAGTACTTC. Translation gives CSAYRGSEQYF.

The V and J genes are TRBV9 and TRBJ2-7; 16 bases are shared with TRBD2. This CDR3 comprises 17 residues. Germline V lookup: CDR1 SGDLS, CDR2 YYNGEE. The J segment lost 5 bases and the V segment lost 4 bases, leaving 9 bases of the junction unmatched. The CDR3 protein is CASSLRGTSGRGDEQYF. The CDR3, as DNA: TGTGCCAGCAGCCTAAGGGGGACTAGCGGGAGGGGCGACGAGCAGTACTTC.

This chain connects TRBV5-4 to TRBJ2-3, with 8 bases aligning to TRBD2. Germline-derived CDR1 and CDR2 are SGHNT and YYREEE (reference sequence). V shed 5 bases and J 2 bases; nucleotides not matched to a gene: 4. The CDR3 loop spans 14 amino acids. In DNA, the CDR3 is TGTGCCAGCAGAGGGACTAGTACCACAGATACGCAGTATTTT. It codes for CASRGTSTTDTQYF.

The rearrangement uses TRBV11-2 and TRBJ2-7; no clear D. The germline V gene has CDR1 SGHAT and CDR2 FQNNGV. CDR3 length: 15 amino acids. Trimming pared 2 bases from V and 3 bases from J, leaving 14 bases between. CDR3 DNA sequence: TGTGCCAGCAGCTTACTTAAGAGGTTGATCTACGAGCAGTACTTC. Residues: CASSLLKRLIYEQYF. Combining the CDR3 with reference TRBV11-2 and TRBJ2-7 gives the whole variable domain EAGVAQSPRYKIIEKRQSVAFWCNPISGHATLYWYQQILGQGPKLLIQFQNNGVVDDSQLPKDRFSAERLKGVDSTLKIQPAKLEDSAVYLCASSLLKRLIYEQYFGPGTRLTVT.

The genes are TRBV19 and TRBJ2-7, with TRBD2 identical over 12 bases. This CDR3 has 16 amino acids. J was trimmed by 3 bases and V by 5 bases; bases with no gene match: 8. Germline V gene lookup returns CDR1 LNHDA and CDR2 SQIVND (reference sequence). CDR3 sequence reads: CASSALLTSGSYEQYF. The CDR3 region has the DNA TGTGCCAGTAGTGCCCTTTTGACTAGCGGGAGCTACGAGCAGTACTTC. The full variable domain, rest sourced from reference TRBV19 and TRBJ2-7, is DGGITQSPKYLFRKEGQNVTLSCEQNLNHDAMYWYRQDPGQGLRLIYYSQIVNDFQKGDIAEGYSVSREKKESFPLTVTSAQKNPTAFYLCASSALLTSGSYEQYFGPGTRLTVT.

This clone appeared once. The chain joins TRBV20-1 to TRBJ1-1, with D perhaps TRBD1 (6 bases). V gave up 6 bases and J gave up 11 bases, with 16 bases separating them. CDR1 and CDR2 (germline): DFQATT, SNEGSKA (reference sequence). CDR3 length: 11 amino acids. The chain's CDR3 is CSAPNRVLAFF. The CDR3 DNA reads as TGCAGTGCCCCAAACAGGGTGTTGGCTTTCTTT.

The chain joins TRBV6-4 to TRBJ2-5; D is ambiguous. The CDR3 spans 13 residues. Germline CDR1 MRHNA, CDR2 SNTAGT. V lost 5 bases and J 9 bases, leaving 16 bases between the germline ends. The CDR3 loop reads CASSSLAESPQYF. In nucleotides, the CDR3 is TGTGCCAGCAGTTCCCTCGCGGAGAGCCCCCAGTACTTC.

The chain joins TRBV4-2 to TRBJ1-1, with D uncertain. The CDR3 consists of 13 residues. Germline V gene data show CDR1 as LGHNA and CDR2 as YNFKEQ. V dropped 0 bases and J dropped 7 bases, with 9 bases sitting between them. The CDR3 bases are TGTGCCAGCAGCCAAGACAGCAATCTTGAAGCTTTCTTT. Its protein product is CASSQDSNLEAFF.

The V and J genes are TRBV6-5 and TRBJ2-1, with TRBD2 identical over 10 bases. Losses at the gene ends were 2 bases for V and 10 bases for J; bases not matched to a gene: 8. The CDR3 extends over 15 amino acids. CDR1 and CDR2 (germline): MNHEY, SVGAGI. CDR3 loop: CASSYTSGIQSEQFF. CDR3 coding DNA: TGTGCCAGCAGTTACACTAGCGGGATTCAGTCCGAGCAGTTCTTC.

CDR3 DNA: TGTGCCAGCAGGCGACAGGGGGCCTTAGTCAACAATGAGCAGTTCTTC. It yields the protein CASRRQGALVNNEQFF. V is TRBV5-4 and J is TRBJ2-1; 10 bases agree with TRBD1. CDR3 length: 16 residues. V lost 5 bases to trimming and J lost 5 bases; unmatched junction nucleotides: 10. Germline assignment: CDR1 SGHNT and CDR2 YYREEE (reference sequence).

This chain connects TRBV11-2 to TRBJ1-1; D remains unclear. This CDR3 comprises 13 residues. With 1 base removed from V and 10 bases from J, the gap between germline ends came to 13 bases. Germline values: CDR1 SGHAT, CDR2 FQNNGV. CDR3 protein: CASSLARGEGAFF. DNA for the CDR3: TGTGCCAGCAGCTTAGCCCGGGGAGAGGGAGCTTTCTTT.

This clone has just a few counts. V and J are TRBV10-1 and TRBJ2-5, with a tentative D call TRBD2 (7 bases). This CDR3 is 13 amino acids long. V was shortened by 11 bases and J by 4 bases, with 17 bases between the two germline ends. Per the germline V gene, CDR1 is WNHNN and CDR2 is SYGVQD (reference sequence). Written as DNA, the CDR3 is TGCGCCGAGCTAGGGGGGGCACGAGAGACCCAGTACTTC. As protein: CAELGGARETQYF.

There are a few counts of this clone. The chain joins TRBV4-2 to TRBJ2-2; weak D call: TRBD1 (7 bases). This CDR3 has 15 residues. With 0 bases removed from V and 5 bases from J, the gap between germline ends came to 10 bases. Germline V lookup: CDR1 LGHNA, CDR2 YNFKEQ. CDR3 bases: TGTGCCAGCAGCCAAGATCCAGGGGGGACCGGGGAGCTGTTTTTT. It yields the protein CASSQDPGGTGELFF.

This clone occurred a few times. The genes are TRBV28 and TRBJ1-2; no clear D. CDR3 size: 13 residues. Germline CDR1 and CDR2: MDHEN and SYDVKM. V was clipped by 6 bases and J by 7 bases, with 15 bases between them. The chain's CDR3 is CASRLHSASGYTF. As DNA, the CDR3 is TGTGCCAGCAGACTACACTCTGCGTCTGGCTACACCTTC.

This clone was observed a handful of times. The genes are TRBV6-6 and TRBJ1-5; no clear D. CDR1 and CDR2 (germline): MNHNY, SVGAGI (reference sequence). V lost 5 bases to trimming and J lost 10 bases, with 9 bases between them. The CDR3 runs 11 residues. The CDR3 loop is CASSGEAPQHF. The DNA of the CDR3 is TGTGCCAGCAGTGGGGAGGCTCCCCAGCATTTT.

Here the CDR3 DNA reads TGTGCCAGCAGTTACTCCCAGTTAAGGGTTAATGAAAAACTGTTTTTT. The encoded protein is CASSYSQLRVNEKLFF. The chain combines TRBV6-5 with TRBJ1-4, with D unresolved. Trimming stripped 0 bases from V and 4 bases from J, with 12 bases between. Per the germline V gene, CDR1 is MNHEY and CDR2 is SVGAGI. The CDR3 totals 16 residues.

A few counts support this clone. This chain connects TRBV7-3 to TRBJ2-2, with D possibly being TRBD1 (5 bases). The CDR3 extends over 15 amino acids. CDR1 SGHTA and CDR2 FQGTGA come from the germline V gene. Between the trimmed V and J ends, which lost 4 bases and 6 bases, there was a span of 15 bases. CDR3 DNA: TGTGCCAGCAGCTCCGACAGTACTCGCTCCGGGGAGCTGTTTTTT. It yields the protein CASSSDSTRSGELFF.

This rearrangement joins TRBV25-1 to TRBJ1-4; D is undetermined. Per germline, CDR1 MGHDK and CDR2 SYGVNS. Trimming shortened V by 1 base and J by 7 bases, and 13 bases separated the two germline ends. This CDR3 has 15 residues. CDR3 amino acids: CASSESEGWGEKLFF. The CDR3 DNA reads as TGTGCCAGCAGTGAATCGGAGGGATGGGGTGAAAAACTGTTTTTT.

This sequence joins TRBV29-1 and TRBJ2-7; D unresolved. The CDR3 runs 11 residues. The germline CDR1 and CDR2 sequences are SQVTM and ANQGSEA. V lost 6 bases and J 0 bases, leaving 6 bases between the germline ends. The CDR3 loop reads CSVVDSYEQYF. For the CDR3, the DNA is TGCAGCGTGGTAGACTCCTACGAGCAGTACTTC.